Below are 5 T cell receptor beta chains sequenced from a single sample in a study of naive and memory T cell subsets. Study-wide results and caveats: Possibly reflecting memory cells re-expressing CD45RA, a few larger clonotypes occurred in naive repertoires, especially CD8.

These receptors have no identified antigens. An equimolar mix of two oligonucleotides served as the beta constant-region primer for TRBC1 and TRBC2. Four rounds of PCR amplified the ligated cDNA using nested alpha and beta constant-region primers plus SP2. TCRdb re-called the UMI-ligation and nested PCR reads through MiXCR, storing one row per CDR3 protein. The table records approximately 100,000 distinct CDR3 sequences, roughly 15% of them present only once. The specimen was naive CD8+ T cells from blood. These receptors came from a human donor in good health.

This clonotype has a count of ten or more. The V call is TRBV11-2, the J call TRBJ2-5; D is unclear. This CDR3 has 14 residues. The ends were cut back, 5 bases at V and 5 bases at J, with 15 bases in the middle. Germline V gene data show CDR1 as SGHAT and CDR2 as FQNNGV. This CDR3 reads CASSPGPGRETQYF. CDR3 sequence (DNA): TGTGCCAGCAGCCCCGGACCCGGGCGGGAGACCCAGTACTTC.

The chain carries TRBV28 and TRBJ1-1, with no clear D. The V end was cut by 5 bases, the J end by 4 bases, with 17 bases between. The germline CDR1 and CDR2 sequences are MDHEN and SYDVKM. The CDR3 contains 15 residues. The CDR3 DNA reads as TGTGCCAGCAGTCCCACCCGGGCTTTGGGCACTGAAGCTTTCTTT. It specifies CASSPTRALGTEAFF.

This clonotype was seen at least ten times. V usage is TRBV9 and J usage is TRBJ2-5, with 10 positions matching TRBD1. Unmatched junction bases numbered 6, after V lost 0 bases and J lost 4 bases. Germline-derived CDR1 and CDR2 are SGDLS and YYNGEE. CDR3 length: 16 amino acids. The CDR3 is CASSVGGQGFGETQYF. The CDR3 DNA sequence: TGTGCCAGCAGCGTAGGGGGACAGGGGTTTGGAGAGACCCAGTACTTC.

This clonotype appeared many times. V is TRBV6-2 or TRBV6-3 and J is TRBJ2-5; D is unresolved. The V end was cut by 7 bases, the J end by 6 bases, with 12 bases between. The CDR3 spans 12 residues. CDR1 MNHEY and CDR2 SVGEGT come from the germline V gene. The DNA of the CDR3 is TGTGCCAGCACTACCATCCTGCAGACCCAGTACTTC. Protein sequence: CASTTILQTQYF.

This clonotype was counted only a few times. V is TRBV5-4 and J is TRBJ2-3; maybe TRBD2 (5 bases). The V end lost 0 bases, the J end lost 6 bases, and 17 bases lay between the germline ends. Germline CDR1 reads SGHNT; CDR2 reads YYREEE (reference sequence). This CDR3 comprises 16 residues. CDR3 nucleotides: TGTGCCAGCAGCTTGGCCTTAGGGCCAGCGGCGGATACGCAGTATTTT. Translating it yields CASSLALGPAADTQYF.